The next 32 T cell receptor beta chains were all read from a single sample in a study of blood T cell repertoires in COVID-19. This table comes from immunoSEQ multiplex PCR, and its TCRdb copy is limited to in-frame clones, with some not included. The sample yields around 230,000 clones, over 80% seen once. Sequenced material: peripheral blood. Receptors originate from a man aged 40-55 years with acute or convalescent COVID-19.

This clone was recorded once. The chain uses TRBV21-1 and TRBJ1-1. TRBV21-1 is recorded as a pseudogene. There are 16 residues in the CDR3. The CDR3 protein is CASSKRHLLMNTEAFF. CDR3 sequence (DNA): TGTGCCAGCAGCAAGAGGCACCTTCTCATGAACACTGAAGCTTTCTTT.

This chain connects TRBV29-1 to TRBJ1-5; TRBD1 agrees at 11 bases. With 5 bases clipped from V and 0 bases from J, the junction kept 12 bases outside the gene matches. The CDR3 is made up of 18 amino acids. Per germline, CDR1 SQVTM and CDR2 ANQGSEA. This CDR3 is CSVIVGTGGLFSNQPQHF. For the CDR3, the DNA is TGCAGCGTTATCGTCGGGACAGGGGGTCTTTTTAGCAATCAGCCCCAGCATTTT.

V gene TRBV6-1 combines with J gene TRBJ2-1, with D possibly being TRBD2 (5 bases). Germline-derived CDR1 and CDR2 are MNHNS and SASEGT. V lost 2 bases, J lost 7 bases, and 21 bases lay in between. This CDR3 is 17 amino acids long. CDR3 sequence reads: CASSERERRTLANEQFF. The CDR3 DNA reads TGTGCCAGCAGTGAAAGGGAGAGGAGGACTCTCGCGAATGAGCAGTTCTTC.

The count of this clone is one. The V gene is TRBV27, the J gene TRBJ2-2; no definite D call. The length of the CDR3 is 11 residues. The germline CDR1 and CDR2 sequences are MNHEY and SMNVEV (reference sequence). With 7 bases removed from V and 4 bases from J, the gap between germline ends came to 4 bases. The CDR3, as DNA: TGTGCCAGCACCGGCACCGGGGAGCTGTTTTTT. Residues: CASTGTGELFF.

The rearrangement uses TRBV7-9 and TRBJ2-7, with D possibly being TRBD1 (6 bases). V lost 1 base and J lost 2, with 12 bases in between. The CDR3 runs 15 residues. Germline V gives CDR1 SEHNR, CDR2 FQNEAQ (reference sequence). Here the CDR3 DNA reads TGTGCCAGCAGCTTAGGGCGTGGACAGACCTACGAGCAGTACTTC. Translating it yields CASSLGRGQTYEQYF.

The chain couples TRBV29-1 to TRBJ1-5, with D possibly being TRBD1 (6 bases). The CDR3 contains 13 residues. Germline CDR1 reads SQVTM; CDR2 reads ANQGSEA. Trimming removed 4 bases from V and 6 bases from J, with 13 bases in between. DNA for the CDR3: TGCAGCGTTGGTCCAGGGGTTGGTCAGCCCCAGCATTTT. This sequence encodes CSVGPGVGQPQHF.

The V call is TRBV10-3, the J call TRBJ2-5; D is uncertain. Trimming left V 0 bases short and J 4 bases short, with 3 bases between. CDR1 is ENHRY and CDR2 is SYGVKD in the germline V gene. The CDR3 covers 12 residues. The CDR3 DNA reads TGTGCCATCAGTGAGTCGCGAGAGACCCAGTACTTC. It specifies CAISESRETQYF.

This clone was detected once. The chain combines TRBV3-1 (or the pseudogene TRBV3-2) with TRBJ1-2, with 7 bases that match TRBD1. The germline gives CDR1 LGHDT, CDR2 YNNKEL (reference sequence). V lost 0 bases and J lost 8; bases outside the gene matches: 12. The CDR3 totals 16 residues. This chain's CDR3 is CASSQDIDWTGRGYTF. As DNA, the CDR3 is TGTGCCAGCAGCCAAGATATTGATTGGACAGGTAGAGGCTACACCTTC.

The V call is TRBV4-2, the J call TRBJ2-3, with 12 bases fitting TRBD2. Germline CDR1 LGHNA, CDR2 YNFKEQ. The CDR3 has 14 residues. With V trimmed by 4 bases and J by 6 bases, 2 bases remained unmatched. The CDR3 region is CASSPSGRGDTQYF. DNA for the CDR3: TGTGCCAGCAGCCCTAGCGGGAGGGGGGATACGCAGTATTTT.

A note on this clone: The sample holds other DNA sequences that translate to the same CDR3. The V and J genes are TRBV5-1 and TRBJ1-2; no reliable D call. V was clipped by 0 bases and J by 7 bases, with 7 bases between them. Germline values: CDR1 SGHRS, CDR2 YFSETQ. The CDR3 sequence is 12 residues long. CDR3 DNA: TGCGCCAGCAGCTTGGAGCGGGGTGGCTACACCTTC. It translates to CASSLERGGYTF.

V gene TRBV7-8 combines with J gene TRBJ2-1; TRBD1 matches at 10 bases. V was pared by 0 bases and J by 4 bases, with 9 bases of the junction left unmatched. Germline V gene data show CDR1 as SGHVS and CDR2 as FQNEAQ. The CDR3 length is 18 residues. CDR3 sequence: CASSLAAGTGAFYNEQFF. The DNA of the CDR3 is TGTGCCAGCAGCTTAGCTGCCGGGACAGGGGCATTTTACAATGAGCAGTTCTTC.

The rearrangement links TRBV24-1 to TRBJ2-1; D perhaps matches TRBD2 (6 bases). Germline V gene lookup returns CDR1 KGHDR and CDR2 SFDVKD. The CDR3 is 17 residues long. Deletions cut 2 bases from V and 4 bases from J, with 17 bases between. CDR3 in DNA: TGTGCCACCAGTGATTCCGCCCGGTCTAGCGCATACAATGAGCAGTTCTTC. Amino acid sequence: CATSDSARSSAYNEQFF.

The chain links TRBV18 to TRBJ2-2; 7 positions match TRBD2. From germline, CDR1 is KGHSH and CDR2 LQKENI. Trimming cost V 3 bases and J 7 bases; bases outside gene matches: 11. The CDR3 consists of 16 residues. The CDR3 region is CASSPRREWWYGELFF. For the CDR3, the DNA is TGTGCCAGCTCACCCCGGCGGGAGTGGTGGTACGGGGAGCTGTTTTTT.

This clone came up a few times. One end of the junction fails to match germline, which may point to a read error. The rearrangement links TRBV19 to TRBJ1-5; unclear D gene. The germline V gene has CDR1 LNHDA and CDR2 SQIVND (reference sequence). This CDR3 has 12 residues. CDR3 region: CASSSSYQPQHF. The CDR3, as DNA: TGTGCCAGTAGCAGTAGCTATCAGCCCCAGCATTTT.

The chain's CDR3 is CAIRRTGENEQFF. The CDR3 region has the DNA TGTGCCATCAGAAGGACAGGGGAGAATGAGCAGTTCTTC. The V gene is TRBV10-3, the J gene TRBJ2-1; 9 nucleotides match TRBD1. V lost 6 bases and J lost 7; bases outside the gene matches: 4. The CDR3 consists of 13 residues. In germline, CDR1 is ENHRY, CDR2 SYGVKD.

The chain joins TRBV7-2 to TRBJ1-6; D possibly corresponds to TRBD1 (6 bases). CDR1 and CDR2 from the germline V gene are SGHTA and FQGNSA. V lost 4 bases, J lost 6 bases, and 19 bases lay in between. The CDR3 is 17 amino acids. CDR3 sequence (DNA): TGTGCCAGCAGCTCAATCCCCACAGGGATTGCTAATTCACCCCTCCACTTT. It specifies CASSSIPTGIANSPLHF. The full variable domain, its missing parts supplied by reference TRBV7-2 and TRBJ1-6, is GAGVSQSPSNKVTEKGKDVELRCDPISGHTALYWYRQSLGQGLEFLIYFQGNSAPDKSGLPSDRFSAERTGGSVSTLTIQRTQQEDSAVYLCASSSIPTGIANSPLHFGNGTRLTVT.

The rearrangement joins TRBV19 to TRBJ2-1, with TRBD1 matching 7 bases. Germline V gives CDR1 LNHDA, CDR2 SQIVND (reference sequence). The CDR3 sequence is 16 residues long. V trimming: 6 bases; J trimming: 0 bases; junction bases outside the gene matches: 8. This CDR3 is CASRTNRGRSYNEQFF. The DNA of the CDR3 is TGTGCCAGTAGAACGAACAGGGGACGCTCCTACAATGAGCAGTTCTTC.

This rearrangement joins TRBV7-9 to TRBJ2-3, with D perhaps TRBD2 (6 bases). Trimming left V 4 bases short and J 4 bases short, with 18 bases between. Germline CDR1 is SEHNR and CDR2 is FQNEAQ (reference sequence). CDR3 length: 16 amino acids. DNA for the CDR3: TGTGCCAGCAGCTCCCCCTCAGCCAGGGAGGCAGATACGCAGTATTTT. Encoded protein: CASSSPSAREADTQYF. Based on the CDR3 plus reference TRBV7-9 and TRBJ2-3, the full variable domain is DTGVSQNPRHKITKRGQNVTFRCDPISEHNRLYWYRQTLGQGPEFLTYFQNEAQLEKSRLLSDRFSAERPKGSFSTLEIQRTEQGDSAMYLCASSSPSAREADTQYFGPGTRLTVL.

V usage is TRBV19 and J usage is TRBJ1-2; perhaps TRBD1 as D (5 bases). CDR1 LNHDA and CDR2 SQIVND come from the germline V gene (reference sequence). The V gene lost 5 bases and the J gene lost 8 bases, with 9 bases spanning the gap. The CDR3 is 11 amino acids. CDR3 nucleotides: TGTGCCAGTAGTCTACAGGAGGGCTACACCTTC. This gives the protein CASSLQEGYTF.

The chain's CDR3 is CASSFNSGTRGGNTIYF. CDR3 sequence (DNA): TGCGCCAGCAGCTTTAACTCCGGGACTCGAGGAGGAAACACCATATATTTT. The chain combines TRBV5-1 with TRBJ1-3; D possibly corresponds to TRBD1 (5 bases). Trimming pared 2 bases from V and 4 bases from J, leaving 19 bases between. Per the germline V gene, CDR1 is SGHRS and CDR2 is YFSETQ. The CDR3 is 17 amino acids.

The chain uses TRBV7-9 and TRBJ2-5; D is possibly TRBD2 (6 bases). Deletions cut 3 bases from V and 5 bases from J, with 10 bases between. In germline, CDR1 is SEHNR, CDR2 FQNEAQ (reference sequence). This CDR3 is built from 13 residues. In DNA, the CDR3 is TGTGCCAGCAGCTTCAGGAGCGGGGAGACCCAGTACTTC. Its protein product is CASSFRSGETQYF.

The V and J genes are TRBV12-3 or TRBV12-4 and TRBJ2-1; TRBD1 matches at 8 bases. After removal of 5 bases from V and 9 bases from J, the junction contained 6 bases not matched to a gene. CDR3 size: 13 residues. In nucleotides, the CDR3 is TGTGCCAGCAGTAGACCAGGGGGCACTGAGCAGTTCTTC. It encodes CASSRPGGTEQFF.

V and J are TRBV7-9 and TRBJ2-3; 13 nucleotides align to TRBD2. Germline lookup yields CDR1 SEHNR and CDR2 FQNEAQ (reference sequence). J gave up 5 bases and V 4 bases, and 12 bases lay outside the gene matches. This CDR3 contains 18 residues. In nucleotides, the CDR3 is TGTGCCAGCAGCTCAAAAAAACTAGCGGGAGGGTCGGGAGATACGCAGTATTTT. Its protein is CASSSKKLAGGSGDTQYF.

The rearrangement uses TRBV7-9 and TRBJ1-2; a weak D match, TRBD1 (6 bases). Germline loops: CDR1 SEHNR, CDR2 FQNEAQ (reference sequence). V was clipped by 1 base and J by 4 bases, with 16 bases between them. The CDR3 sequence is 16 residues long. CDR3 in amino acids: CASSLGSPTGLYGYTF. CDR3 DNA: TGTGCCAGCAGCTTAGGTTCTCCGACAGGACTCTATGGCTACACCTTC.

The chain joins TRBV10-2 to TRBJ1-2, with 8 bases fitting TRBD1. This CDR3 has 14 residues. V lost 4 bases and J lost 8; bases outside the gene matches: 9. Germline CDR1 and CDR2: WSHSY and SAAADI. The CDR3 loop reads CASSGAGTGRGYTF. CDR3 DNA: TGCGCCAGCAGTGGGGCCGGGACAGGTCGAGGCTACACCTTC.

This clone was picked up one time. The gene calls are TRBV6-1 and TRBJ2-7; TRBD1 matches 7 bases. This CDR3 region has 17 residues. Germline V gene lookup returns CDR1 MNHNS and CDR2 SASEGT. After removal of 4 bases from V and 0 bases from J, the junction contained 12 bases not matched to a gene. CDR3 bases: TGTGCCAGCAGTGTAACCGGGACAGAAACGTACTCCTACGAGCAGTACTTC. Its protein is CASSVTGTETYSYEQYF.

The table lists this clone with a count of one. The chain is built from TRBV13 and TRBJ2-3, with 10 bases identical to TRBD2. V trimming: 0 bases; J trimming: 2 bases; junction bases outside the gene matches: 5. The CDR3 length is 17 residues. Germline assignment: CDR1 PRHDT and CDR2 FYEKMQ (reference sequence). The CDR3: CASSLGGGLAVTDTQYF. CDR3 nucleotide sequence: TGTGCCAGCAGCTTAGGTGGCGGACTAGCGGTCACAGATACGCAGTATTTT.

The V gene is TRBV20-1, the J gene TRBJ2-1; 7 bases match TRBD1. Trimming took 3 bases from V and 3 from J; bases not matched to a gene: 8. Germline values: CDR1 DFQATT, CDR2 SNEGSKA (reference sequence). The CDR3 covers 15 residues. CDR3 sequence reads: CSASTWAGGYNEQFF. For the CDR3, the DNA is TGCAGTGCTAGTACGTGGGCAGGGGGCTACAATGAGCAGTTCTTC.

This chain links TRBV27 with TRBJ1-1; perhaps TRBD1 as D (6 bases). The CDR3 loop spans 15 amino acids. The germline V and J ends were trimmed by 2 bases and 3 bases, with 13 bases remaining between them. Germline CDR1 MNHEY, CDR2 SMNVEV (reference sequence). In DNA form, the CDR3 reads TGTGCCAGCAGTTTAGGTGGGCAGGGGTACACTGAAGCTTTCTTT. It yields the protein CASSLGGQGYTEAFF.

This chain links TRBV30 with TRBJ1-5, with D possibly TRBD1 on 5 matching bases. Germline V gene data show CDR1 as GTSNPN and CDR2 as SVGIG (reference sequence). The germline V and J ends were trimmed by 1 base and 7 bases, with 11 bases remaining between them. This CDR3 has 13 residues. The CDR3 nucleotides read TGTGCCTGGAGTGCGGGGGTCGGACAGCCCCAGCATTTT. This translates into CAWSAGVGQPQHF.

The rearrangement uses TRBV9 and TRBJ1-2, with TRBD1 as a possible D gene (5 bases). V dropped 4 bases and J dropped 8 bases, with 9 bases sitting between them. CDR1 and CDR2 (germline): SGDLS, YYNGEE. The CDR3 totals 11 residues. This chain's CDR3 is CASSLRGGYTF. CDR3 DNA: TGTGCCAGCAGCCTTCGGGGGGGCTACACCTTC.

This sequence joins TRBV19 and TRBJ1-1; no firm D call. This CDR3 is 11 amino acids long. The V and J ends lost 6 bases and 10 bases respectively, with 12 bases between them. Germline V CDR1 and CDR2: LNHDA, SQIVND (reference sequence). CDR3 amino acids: CASREGRGAFF. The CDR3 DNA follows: TGTGCCAGTAGGGAGGGCCGGGGAGCTTTCTTT.